What follows are 26 T cell receptor beta chains derived from one specimen sequenced in a study of spatial heterogeneity in lung cancer. A single record per CDR3 protein comes from TCRdb applying MiXCR to the 5' RACE reads. The table includes under 35,000 distinct CDR3 sequences, over 5% detected once. As for time point: blood at routine non-recurrence follow-up after resection. Sequencing was performed on PBMCs, taken at follow-up. The receptors here all came from a female donor with early-stage non-small cell lung cancer.

This clonotype has a count of ten or more. The chain carries TRBV7-2 and TRBJ2-2; D is uncertain. The CDR3 contains 15 residues. Germline V lookup: CDR1 SGHTA, CDR2 FQGNSA. V gave up 4 bases and J gave up 4 bases, with 13 bases separating them. The DNA of the CDR3 is TGTGCCAGCAGCTATGGACCGGGTCTCACCGGGGAGCTGTTTTTT. Translation: CASSYGPGLTGELFF.

This clonotype was observed many times. CDR3 DNA sequence: TGTGCCAGCAGTTTATACCCGGACAGGCAAGAGACCCAGTACTTC. Its protein product is CASSLYPDRQETQYF. V gene TRBV28 combines with J gene TRBJ2-5, with 7 bases identical to TRBD1. The V gene end was trimmed by 1 base and the J gene end by 2 bases; junction bases not matched to a gene: 4. Looked up from germline, CDR1 is MDHEN and CDR2 is SYDVKM. The CDR3 extends over 15 amino acids. Drawing the rest from reference TRBV28 and TRBJ2-5, the complete variable domain is DVKVTQSSRYLVKRTGEKVFLECVQDMDHENMFWYRQDPGLGLRLIYFSYDVKMKEKGDIPEGYSVSREKKERFSLILESASTNQTSMYLCASSLYPDRQETQYFGPGTRLLVL.

The sample holds many counts of this clonotype. V and J are TRBV9 and TRBJ1-4, with no clear D. V lost 7 bases and J 10 bases, leaving 23 bases between the germline ends. Germline V gene sequence: CDR1 SGDLS, CDR2 YYNGEE. This CDR3 spans 15 amino acids. DNA of the CDR3: TGTGCCAGCGGGCCTAGAGACCGCACAAGCGGAAAACTGTTTTTT. The encoded protein is CASGPRDRTSGKLFF.

In this sample, this clonotype turned up many times. The V gene is TRBV7-2, the J gene TRBJ2-7, with D perhaps TRBD1 (6 bases). V lost 4 bases to trimming and J lost 2 bases, with 12 bases between them. Germline assignment: CDR1 SGHTA and CDR2 FQGNSA. This CDR3 spans 14 amino acids. The CDR3 DNA is TGTGCCAGCAGCTCCTCCGACAGGCCCTACGAGCAGTACTTC. Translation: CASSSSDRPYEQYF.

This clonotype has at least ten counts. The chain employs TRBV5-6 and TRBJ2-5; D possibly corresponds to TRBD2 (6 bases). Looked up from germline, CDR1 is SGHDT and CDR2 is YYEEEE. This CDR3 comprises 15 residues. The V and J ends lost 2 bases and 4 bases respectively, with 15 bases between them. The CDR3 DNA reads as TGTGCCAGCAGCTTCAACCGATTCGGGGGAGAGACCCAGTACTTC. Translating it yields CASSFNRFGGETQYF.

This clonotype was seen a few times. V gene TRBV20-1 combines with J gene TRBJ2-3; 7 bases align to TRBD2. Germline values: CDR1 DFQATT, CDR2 SNEGSKA (reference sequence). With 6 bases clipped from V and 4 bases from J, the junction kept 13 bases outside the gene matches. The CDR3 contains 15 residues. Here the CDR3 DNA reads TGCAGTGCCACCCGAGGGGCGGGAGATTCAGATACGCAGTATTTT. Its protein is CSATRGAGDSDTQYF.

This clonotype has ten or more counts. J is TRBJ2-1 and V is TRBV6-7; unclear D gene. TRBV6-7 is placed among ORFs of uncertain function. The CDR3 loop spans 13 amino acids. V gave up 9 bases and J gave up 7 bases, with 16 bases separating them. CDR3 sequence (DNA): TGTGCCAGACCAACCGGGCCGAAAAATGAGCAGTTCTTC. This sequence encodes CARPTGPKNEQFF.

This clonotype was seen ten or more times. V is TRBV7-2 and J is TRBJ1-2, with D possibly matching TRBD1 (6 bases). Per the germline V gene, CDR1 is SGHTA and CDR2 is FQGNSA. The CDR3 has 14 residues. V lost 2 bases and J lost 0, with 7 bases in between. The CDR3: CASSLTGSNYGYTF. The CDR3, as DNA: TGTGCCAGCAGCTTAACAGGGTCTAACTATGGCTACACCTTC. Full variable domain (rest looked up from reference TRBV7-2 and TRBJ1-2): GAGVSQSPSNKVTEKGKDVELRCDPISGHTALYWYRQSLGQGLEFLIYFQGNSAPDKSGLPSDRFSAERTGGSVSTLTIQRTQQEDSAVYLCASSLTGSNYGYTFGSGTRLTVV.

This clonotype has at least ten counts. One junction end disagrees with the germline gene, perhaps due to a read error. The chain is built from TRBV7-7 and TRBJ1-1; D unresolved. The CDR3 sequence is 13 residues long. The V gene's germline CDR1 is SSHAT and CDR2 FNYEAQ (reference sequence). The CDR3 reads CASSPSLNTEAFF. The DNA of the CDR3 is TGTGCTAGCAGCCCATCATTGAACACTGAAGCTTTCTTT. Together with reference TRBV7-7 and TRBJ1-1, the CDR3 gives the full variable domain: GAGVSQSPRYKVTKRGQDVTLRCDPISSHATLYWYQQALGQGPEFLTYFNYEAQPDKSGLPSDRFSAERPEGSISTLTIQRTEQRDSAMYRCASSPSLNTEAFFGQGTRLTVV.

This clonotype was observed a handful of times. The V call is TRBV6-2 or TRBV6-3, the J call TRBJ2-7; 10 nucleotides agree with TRBD2. The CDR3 runs 16 residues. Trimming took 0 bases from V and 7 from J; bases not matched to a gene: 9. The germline V gene encodes CDR1 MNHEY and CDR2 SVGEGT. For the CDR3, the DNA is TGTGCCAGCAGTTACTCGAAGCGGGAGGGCCTTAAAGAGCAGTACTTC. Translation gives CASSYSKREGLKEQYF.

This clonotype was counted many times. The chain combines TRBV28 with TRBJ2-7, with D hard to call. This CDR3 region has 14 residues. V shed 3 bases and J shed 7 bases, with 16 bases lying between them. CDR1 MDHEN and CDR2 SYDVKM come from the germline V gene. The DNA of the CDR3 is TGTGCCAGCAGTTTTGTGGGCTTGGCGCGGGAGCAGTACTTC. Translating gives CASSFVGLAREQYF.

The sample holds many counts of this clonotype. The J gene is TRBJ1-2, the V gene TRBV10-3, with D perhaps matching TRBD1 (6 bases). Germline V gene lookup returns CDR1 ENHRY and CDR2 SYGVKD. The CDR3 runs to 13 residues. V lost 5 bases and J lost 5, with 12 bases in between. The CDR3 loop is CAISRTENYGYTF. CDR3 nucleotides: TGTGCCATCAGTAGGACAGAAAATTATGGCTACACCTTC.

The chain carries TRBV7-9 and TRBJ2-5, with D possibly TRBD1 on 6 matching bases. CDR3 length: 15 amino acids. Trimming removed 4 bases at V and 0 bases at J, with 12 bases between. Germline CDR1 and CDR2: SEHNR and FQNEAQ (reference sequence). DNA for the CDR3: TGTGCCAGCAGCTCCAGGGACATCTACCAAGAGACCCAGTACTTC. Protein sequence: CASSSRDIYQETQYF.

In this sample, this clonotype turned up many times. The chain couples TRBV27 to TRBJ1-5; D gene uncertain. The CDR3 spans 14 residues. Germline V gene sequence: CDR1 MNHEY, CDR2 SMNVEV (reference sequence). V lost 0 bases to trimming and J lost 3 bases, with 6 bases between them. The CDR3 loop is CASSLSQPNQPQHF. The CDR3 DNA sequence: TGTGCCAGCAGTTTATCCCAGCCCAATCAGCCCCAGCATTTT.

This clonotype was seen repeatedly, ten times or more. The rearrangement joins TRBV28 to TRBJ2-7, with 7 bases lining up with TRBD2. The CDR3 spans 14 residues. The germline gives CDR1 MDHEN, CDR2 SYDVKM. After removal of 3 bases from V and 4 bases from J, the junction contained 6 bases not matched to a gene. The CDR3: CASSFRASGYEQYF. As DNA, the CDR3 is TGTGCCAGCAGTTTCCGTGCTAGCGGATACGAGCAGTACTTC. The complete variable domain, with remaining parts taken from reference TRBV28 and TRBJ2-7, reads DVKVTQSSRYLVKRTGEKVFLECVQDMDHENMFWYRQDPGLGLRLIYFSYDVKMKEKGDIPEGYSVSREKKERFSLILESASTNQTSMYLCASSFRASGYEQYFGPGTRLTVT.

This clonotype was recorded at least ten times. This sequence joins TRBV18 and TRBJ2-3, with D possibly TRBD1 on 5 matching bases. The CDR3 extends over 15 amino acids. The germline CDR1 and CDR2 sequences are KGHSH and LQKENI. V was shortened by 1 base and J by 2 bases, with 10 bases between the two germline ends. Here the CDR3 DNA reads TGTGCCAGCTCACCACTAAAGGGGTCCACAGATACGCAGTATTTT. Translation: CASSPLKGSTDTQYF.

This clonotype was picked up many times. The chain is built from TRBV3-1 and TRBJ2-4; 9 bases fit TRBD1. CDR1 and CDR2 from the germline V gene are LGHDT and YNNKEL (reference sequence). The CDR3 runs to 14 residues. Unmatched junction bases numbered 6, after V lost 4 bases and J lost 8 bases. The CDR3 spells CASSPTGGPDIQYF. As DNA, the CDR3 is TGTGCCAGCAGCCCCACAGGGGGCCCGGACATTCAGTACTTC.

Ten or more counts support this clonotype. The chain recombines TRBV3-1 with TRBJ2-1, with TRBD2 matching over 8 bases. This CDR3 contains 16 residues. From germline, CDR1 is LGHDT and CDR2 YNNKEL (reference sequence). V shed 0 bases and J 2 bases; nucleotides not matched to a gene: 3. The CDR3 region has the DNA TGTGCCAGCAGCCAAGAGACTAGCGAACCCTACAATGAGCAGTTCTTC. This encodes CASSQETSEPYNEQFF.

This clonotype occurred many times. The chain joins TRBV20-1 to TRBJ2-5; the D gene is possibly TRBD1 (5 bases). There are 15 residues in the CDR3. V was clipped by 5 bases and J by 1 base, with 17 bases between them. Looked up from germline, CDR1 is DFQATT and CDR2 is SNEGSKA (reference sequence). The CDR3 bases are TGCAGTGCTTCCCACCCGGACATCCTCCAAGAGACCCAGTACTTC. Protein sequence: CSASHPDILQETQYF.

This clonotype has ten or more counts. This sequence joins TRBV12-3 or TRBV12-4 and TRBJ1-1; tentatively, D is TRBD1 (6 bases). The CDR3 loop spans 12 amino acids. V shed 3 bases and J shed 8 bases, with 10 bases lying between them. The CDR3 sequence: CASSLVGGEAFF. The CDR3 DNA follows: TGTGCCAGCAGTTTGGTAGGGGGAGAAGCTTTCTTT.

Ten or more counts support this clonotype. The V call is TRBV6-2 or TRBV6-3, the J call TRBJ2-5, with D hard to call. Trimming left V 8 bases short and J 1 base short, with 5 bases between. Germline V CDR1 and CDR2: MNHEY, SVGEGT. This CDR3 is built from 11 residues. The CDR3 is CASGPQETQYF. The CDR3 DNA sequence: TGTGCCAGCGGACCCCAAGAGACCCAGTACTTC.

This clonotype was seen many times. The rearrangement uses TRBV11-1 and TRBJ2-7; TRBD1 aligns across 7 bases. J was trimmed by 4 bases and V by 3 bases; bases with no gene match: 9. CDR3 size: 15 residues. Germline lookup yields CDR1 SGHAT and CDR2 FQDESV (reference sequence). The CDR3 loop is CASSLDRGQAYEQYF. DNA for the CDR3: TGTGCCAGCAGCTTGGACCGAGGACAGGCTTACGAGCAGTACTTC.

This clonotype was seen just once. This may come from a read error, since a much larger clone is one base off. This sequence joins TRBV9 and TRBJ2-7; TRBD1 might be the D (5 bases). V lost 3 bases and J 5 bases, leaving 12 bases between the germline ends. There are 13 residues in the CDR3. Germline assignment: CDR1 SGDLS and CDR2 YYNGEE. The CDR3 DNA reads as TGTGCCAGCAGCGCAGGGCGGAGAGACGAGCAGTACTTC. Protein sequence: CASSAGRRDEQYF.

This clonotype occurred many times. V usage is TRBV2 and J usage is TRBJ2-2; TRBD2 matches at 7 bases. The CDR3 extends over 16 amino acids. Trimming cost V 5 bases and J 3 bases; bases outside gene matches: 9. Germline lookup yields CDR1 SNHLY and CDR2 FYNNEI. The CDR3 here is CASSFGGGGHTGELFF. The CDR3 DNA sequence: TGTGCCAGCAGTTTCGGAGGCGGGGGTCACACCGGGGAGCTGTTTTTT.

This clonotype has a count of ten or more. The chain has TRBV20-1 and TRBJ1-1, with unresolved D. This CDR3 has 13 amino acids. Deletions cut 3 bases from V and 1 base from J, with 9 bases between. Germline-derived CDR1 and CDR2 are DFQATT and SNEGSKA (reference sequence). CDR3 nucleotide sequence: TGCAGTGCTAGTGGGCGCAGGAACACTGAAGCTTTCTTT. Encoded protein: CSASGRRNTEAFF.

The chain has TRBV7-9 and TRBJ2-4; 8 bases are shared with TRBD1. Unmatched junction bases numbered 7, after V lost 5 bases and J lost 1 base. The germline gives CDR1 SEHNR, CDR2 FQNEAQ (reference sequence). This CDR3 region has 16 residues. CDR3 sequence (DNA): TGTGCCAGCAGCGTCTGGACAGGGTCGGCCAAAAACATTCAGTACTTC. Translated, it gives CASSVWTGSAKNIQYF.